This TCR beta chain was retrieved from a study of control samples from healthy donors and cancer patients. V lost 2 bases, J lost 4 bases, and 14 bases lay in between. Germline CDR1 and CDR2: KGHSH and LQKENI. The CDR3 is 15 amino acids. Profiling relied on immunoSEQ multiplex PCR, and the TCRdb table lists in-frame clones only, not all of them. In the table there are 90,000 to 110,000 clones, about 80% of which are singletons. The material sequenced was blood. The receptor was isolated from a woman aged 45-59 years in good health. This rearrangement joins TRBV18 to TRBJ2-5; D gene uncertain. The DNA for the CDR3 is TGTGCCAGCTCACCAACAAACAGCTACCGAGAGACCCAGTACTTC. The encoded protein is CASSPTNSYRETQYF.